The next 15 T cell receptor beta chains were all read from a single sample in a study of graft-versus-host responses after intestinal transplantation. The data were produced by immunoSEQ multiplex PCR, yet TCRdb's version contains in-frame clones alone and is incomplete. The repertoire includes 75,000 to 100,000 clones, more than 75% of them detected once, and around 1.4% sits in the top ten. The sequences come from PBMCs, collected 255 days after intestinal transplant. All receptors come from a human patient who received an intestinal transplant, so some T cells may come from the graft donor.

Points on this clone: Other DNA sequences within the sample encode an identical CDR3. This chain joins TRBV6-1 and TRBJ1-5; D is unclear. Germline loops: CDR1 MNHNS, CDR2 SASEGT. The ends were cut back, 3 bases at V and 6 bases at J, with 3 bases in the middle. There are 11 residues in the CDR3. For the CDR3, the DNA is TGTGCCAGCAGTGAGGGTCAGCCCCAGCATTTT. Its translation is CASSEGQPQHF.

V and J are TRBV7-8 and TRBJ2-1, with 9 bases lining up with TRBD1. The CDR3 extends over 16 amino acids. The V gene's germline CDR1 is SGHVS and CDR2 FQNEAQ. Trimming removed 3 bases from V and 8 bases from J; junction bases left unmatched: 11. The CDR3 DNA reads as TGTGCCAGCAGCTTCCTACCGGGACAGGGACTGGATGAGCAGTTCTTC. Amino acid sequence: CASSFLPGQGLDEQFF.

The chain has TRBV5-1 and TRBJ1-2; D is uncertain. Between the trimmed V and J ends, which lost 0 bases and 5 bases, there was a span of 11 bases. The CDR3 extends over 14 amino acids. Germline CDR1 reads SGHRS; CDR2 reads YFSETQ. The CDR3 spells CASSLDSVGYGYTF. The DNA for the CDR3 is TGCGCCAGCAGCTTGGACAGTGTGGGGTATGGCTACACCTTC. The whole variable domain, filled in from reference TRBV5-1 and TRBJ1-2, reads KAGVTQTPRYLIKTRGQQVTLSCSPISGHRSVSWYQQTPGQGLQFLFEYFSETQRNKGNFPGRFSGRQFSNSRSEMNVSTLELGDSALYLCASSLDSVGYGYTFGSGTRLTVV.

This clone was counted once. V is TRBV5-2 and J is TRBJ1-2. TRBV5-2 is given as a pseudogene. The length of the CDR3 is 16 residues. CDR3: CASNFGREYETYGYTF. The DNA for the CDR3 is TGTGCCAGCAATTTTGGACGAGAGTACGAGACCTATGGCTACACCTTC.

The V and J genes are TRBV7-3 and TRBJ2-3, with D tentatively TRBD2 (6 bases). Per germline, CDR1 SGHTA and CDR2 FQGTGA. Trimming shortened V by 6 bases and J by 9 bases, and 16 bases separated the two germline ends. The CDR3 spans 13 residues. The CDR3 coding sequence is TGTGCCAGCAGGGGACCGGGAGAGCGCACGCAGTATTTT. Encoded protein: CASRGPGERTQYF.

A single count supports this clone. The chain couples TRBV15 to TRBJ1-5, with a tentative D call TRBD1 (5 bases). The V gene's germline CDR1 is LNHNV and CDR2 YYDKDF (reference sequence). Between the trimmed V and J ends, which lost 3 bases and 2 bases, there was a span of 14 bases. This CDR3 spans 16 amino acids. The CDR3 loop is CATSSTPGYGNQPQHF. The CDR3 DNA follows: TGTGCCACCAGCAGTACACCAGGGTACGGCAATCAGCCCCAGCATTTT.

This rearrangement joins TRBV18 to TRBJ2-7; 9 positions agree with TRBD2. CDR3 length: 18 amino acids. Germline values: CDR1 KGHSH, CDR2 LQKENI. V lost 1 base to trimming and J lost 6 bases; unmatched junction nucleotides: 16. The CDR3 DNA follows: TGTGCCAGCTCACCACTCCGAGGCGGGGGGGCACTTCCAATCGAGCAGTACTTC. It specifies CASSPLRGGGALPIEQYF.

The CDR3 nucleotides are TGTGCCAGCAGCACCCCCGGGGGGGTGCATGTGGGCTACACCTTC. Residues: CASSTPGGVHVGYTF. This chain links TRBV5-8 with TRBJ1-2, with D maybe TRBD1 (5 bases). Germline V gene sequence: CDR1 SGHTS, CDR2 YDEGEE. The CDR3 extends over 15 amino acids. Trimming shortened V by 4 bases and J by 8 bases, and 21 bases separated the two germline ends. Looking up the rest from reference TRBV5-8 and TRBJ1-2 gives the full variable domain: EAGVTQSPTHLIKTRGQQATLRCSPISGHTSVYWYQQALGLGLQFLLWYDEGEERNRGNFPPRFSGRQFPNYSSELNVNALELEDSALYLCASSTPGGVHVGYTFGSGTRLTVV.

The V call is TRBV11-3, the J call TRBJ2-2; a possible D gene is TRBD2 (5 bases). Between the trimmed V and J ends, which lost 3 bases and 0 bases, there was a span of 11 bases. Germline assignment: CDR1 SGHNT and CDR2 YENEEA. The CDR3 contains 16 residues. CDR3 sequence: CASSLGRGTNTGELFF. CDR3 bases: TGTGCCAGCAGCTTGGGCCGAGGGACGAACACCGGGGAGCTGTTTTTT.

As regards this clone: The conserved closing phenylalanine or tryptophan is absent in this CDR3, likely reflecting a read error. The chain recombines TRBV6-1 with TRBJ1-2; D might be TRBD1 (5 bases). V was trimmed by 1 base and J by 7 bases, leaving 16 bases between them. This CDR3 spans 15 amino acids. Germline CDR1 reads MNHNS; CDR2 reads SASEGT. The CDR3 DNA follows: TGTGCCAGCAGTGAAGAGGTGCAGGTTACAGGTGGCTACACCCTC. Translated: CASSEEVQVTGGYTL.

The J gene is TRBJ1-4, the V gene TRBV11-2; possibly TRBD1 for D (6 bases). This CDR3 has 13 residues. Per the germline V gene, CDR1 is SGHAT and CDR2 is FQNNGV. The V gene lost 6 bases and the J gene lost 8 bases, with 13 bases spanning the gap. The CDR3 DNA sequence: TGTGCCAGCAGGCCAGGGGCCCTGGAAAAACTGTTTTTT. Its translation is CASRPGALEKLFF.

The rearrangement links TRBV6-1 to TRBJ1-1; 9 bases map to TRBD1. V shed 7 bases and J 6 bases; nucleotides not matched to a gene: 9. The length of the CDR3 is 14 residues. Germline V gives CDR1 MNHNS, CDR2 SASEGT. The CDR3 spells CASILTGGTSEAFF. CDR3 DNA: TGTGCCAGCATCCTGACAGGGGGTACGTCTGAAGCTTTCTTT.

This clone has just a few counts. This chain connects TRBV28 to TRBJ1-6, with D perhaps matching TRBD1 (5 bases). Trimming took 1 base from V and 9 from J, leaving 13 bases between them. From germline, CDR1 is MDHEN and CDR2 SYDVKM. This CDR3 is 15 amino acids long. The CDR3 protein is CASSLYEGRVSPLHF. In DNA form, the CDR3 reads TGTGCCAGCAGTTTATATGAGGGGCGCGTTTCACCCCTCCACTTT.

J is TRBJ2-3 and V is TRBV5-4, with 7 bases that match TRBD2. There are 17 residues in the CDR3. Germline lookup yields CDR1 SGHNT and CDR2 YYREEE (reference sequence). With V trimmed by 4 bases and J by 4 bases, 15 bases remained unmatched. The CDR3 DNA follows: TGTGCCAGCAGCCCCGGGAGAGCGGGGCTAGGAGCAGATACGCAGTATTTT. As protein: CASSPGRAGLGADTQYF.

This clone appeared a single time. Other nucleotide sequences in the sample specify the same CDR3. The chain carries TRBV6-1 and TRBJ1-3; 9 bases map to TRBD1. CDR1 is MNHNS, CDR2 SASEGT, per germline. V was clipped by 0 bases and J by 2 bases; unmatched bases: 5. The CDR3 sequence is 17 residues long. CDR3 in amino acids: CASSEAPGDRAGNTIYF. In nucleotides, the CDR3 is TGTGCCAGCAGTGAAGCTCCCGGGGACAGGGCTGGAAACACCATATATTTT.